This TCR beta chain was sequenced for a study of T cell changes during pregnancy in multiple sclerosis. In this sample, this clone turned up a few times. Assay used: immunoSEQ multiplex PCR; TCRdb lists only in-frame clones, some missing. The sample lists tens of thousands of clones; around 92% were seen once. The sequence came from a female donor with multiple sclerosis, enrolled in a pregnancy study. The sample taken for sequencing was peripheral blood.

The CDR3 here is CASTYSGWRNTEAFF. The CDR3 nucleotides are TGTGCCAGTACCTACAGTGGGTGGAGGAACACTGAAGCTTTCTTT. J is TRBJ1-1 and V is TRBV19; D not resolved. Trimming removed 7 bases from V and 1 base from J, with 16 bases in between. CDR3 length equals 15 residues. Per the germline V gene, CDR1 is LNHDA and CDR2 is SQIVND (reference sequence).